This T cell receptor (beta chain) was identified in a study of tumor and adjacent non-tumor tissue in lung cancer. Findings and caveats of the study: In normal lung, the top 100 clones were significantly more dominant than in tumor. Compared with tumor, normal lung showed significantly lower TCR diversity.

Regarding this clonotype: Its antigen is still unknown.

A modified ARM-PCR protocol with three rounds of nested PCR amplified TCRbeta. MiXCR was run by TCRdb on the multiplex PCR reads, yielding one entry per CDR3 protein. The table has just over 200,000 distinct CDR3 sequences, 71% seen once; the top ten hold approximately 25%. Germline V CDR1 and CDR2: LGHNA, YNFKEQ. The CDR3 spans 15 residues. V was trimmed by 0 bases and J by 4 bases, leaving 12 bases between them. RNA was extracted from bulk tissue without any cell sorting. Between August and November 2014, newly diagnosed, chemotherapy-naive lung cancer patients underwent thoracic surgery in China. This receptor was identified in a man in his sixties with non-small cell lung cancer. The sample was lung tumor tissue. V and J are TRBV4-2 and TRBJ1-1, with no clear D. CDR3 protein: CASSQDPDNSTEAFF. In DNA form, the CDR3 reads TGTGCCAGCAGCCAAGATCCTGATAACAGCACTGAAGCTTTCTTT.